There are many counts of the clone carrying this TCR beta chain. Its antigen is still unknown. Authors of the study amplified TCR beta CDR3 regions from RNA transcripts. The TCR CDR3 first-round RT-PCR relied on the HTBI primer set. TCRdb re-derived calls from the multiplex PCR reads in MiXCR, one entry per CDR3 protein. The repertoire consists of some 620,000 distinct CDR3 sequences, with under 20% occurring once and the leading ten covering over 3.5%. Each patient was aged 18 to 65 and had newly diagnosed hyperthyroidism of under 2 months' duration. Fresh peripheral blood, 8 to 10 ml of it, supplied the PBMCs. This entry belongs to a study of T cells in Graves' hyperthyroidism and ophthalmopathy. General study findings and limits: The majority of expanded thyroid clonotypes above 0.001 also appeared in blood.

CDR1 and CDR2 (germline): MNHEY, SMNVEV (reference sequence). V was shortened by 3 bases and J by 5 bases, with 15 bases between the two germline ends. This CDR3 has 15 residues. This chain joins TRBV27 and TRBJ2-3; the D gene could be TRBD1 or TRBD2 (7 bases each). This TCR derives from a woman in her 30s with Graves' hyperthyroidism. The sequencing sample was made of blood. In DNA form, the CDR3 reads TGTGCCAGCAGTTTCCAGGGGGGGCCCGGAGATACGCAGTATTTT. Its protein is CASSFQGGPGDTQYF.